A single sample is the source of the 27 T cell receptor beta chains below, sequenced in a study of immune evolution from preneoplasia to lung adenocarcinoma. The method was immunoSEQ multiplex PCR; TCRdb's version includes in-frame clones alone and lacks a portion of them. Of over 3,500 clones in the sample, around 78% were seen once. Sequencing input: FFPE minimally invasive lung adenocarcinoma tissue. These receptors originate from a person aged 65 to 85 with lung adenocarcinoma.

This clone was counted once. The chain combines TRBV15 with TRBJ2-1; no definite D call. The CDR3 is 21 amino acids. Germline V CDR1 and CDR2: LNHNV, YYDKDF (reference sequence). Trimming left V 2 bases short and J 15 bases short, with 41 bases between. The CDR3 loop is CATSRIPGVLHLTYSTQAAFF. The DNA for the CDR3 is TGTGCCACCAGCAGAATACCTGGAGTGCTACATCTGACTTACAGTACCCAAGCTGCGTTCTTC.

The J gene is TRBJ2-5, the V gene TRBV30; 7 bases match TRBD1. The CDR3 consists of 12 residues. V lost 8 bases and J lost 0; bases outside the gene matches: 3. The germline V gene has CDR1 GTSNPN and CDR2 SVGIG (reference sequence). For the CDR3, the DNA is TGTGCCGGGGGACAGAACCAAGAGACCCAGTACTTC. Residues: CAGGQNQETQYF. The whole variable domain, remainder taken from reference TRBV30 and TRBJ2-5, is SQTIHQWPATLVQPVGSPLSLECTVEGTSNPNLYWYRQAAGRGLQLLFYSVGIGQISSEVPQNLSASRPQDRQFILSSKKLLLSDSGFYLCAGGQNQETQYFGPGTRLLVL.

This chain uses TRBV2 with TRBJ2-2, with 8 bases that match TRBD2. The V and J ends lost 4 bases and 0 bases, in that order; junction bases with no gene match: 10. Germline lookup yields CDR1 SNHLY and CDR2 FYNNEI. The CDR3 is 18 residues long. The CDR3 protein is CASSVGTRTFTNTGELFF. CDR3 DNA: TGTGCCAGCAGTGTCGGGACTAGGACCTTCACGAACACCGGGGAGCTGTTTTTT.

CDR3 DNA: TGTGCCAGCAGCTTAGTTCCCCCCCGTCCAGCAGAAAGGTACGAGCAGTACTTC. It is translated as CASSLVPPRPAERYEQYF. V and J are TRBV7-2 and TRBJ2-7; no clear D. V was trimmed by 1 base and J by 4 bases, leaving 23 bases between them. Germline lookup yields CDR1 SGHTA and CDR2 FQGNSA. The CDR3 covers 18 residues. Variable domain in full (rest from reference TRBV7-2 and TRBJ2-7): GAGVSQSPSNKVTEKGKDVELRCDPISGHTALYWYRQSLGQGLEFLIYFQGNSAPDKSGLPSDRFSAERTGGSVSTLTIQRTQQEDSAVYLCASSLVPPRPAERYEQYFGPGTRLTVT.

Details on this clone: An end of the junction differs from the germline gene, which may be a read error. The CDR3 reads CASSLGGLYNEQFF. The CDR3 DNA reads TGTGCTAGCAGCTTAGGGGGACTCTACAATGAGCAGTTCTTC. This rearrangement joins TRBV7-7 to TRBJ2-1; D could derive from TRBD1 or TRBD2 (6 bases each). Per the germline V gene, CDR1 is SSHAT and CDR2 is FNYEAQ (reference sequence). This CDR3 spans 14 amino acids.

V and J are TRBV18 and TRBJ2-2; D is perhaps TRBD1 (7 bases). Germline V gene sequence: CDR1 KGHSH, CDR2 LQKENI. This CDR3 is 17 amino acids long. V gave up 3 bases and J gave up 2 bases, with 16 bases separating them. The CDR3 spells CASSPPRGDRNTGELFF. DNA of the CDR3: TGTGCCAGCTCACCCCCCAGGGGGGACAGAAACACCGGGGAGCTGTTTTTT. Full variable domain (rest looked up from reference TRBV18 and TRBJ2-2): NAGVMQNPRHLVRRRGQEARLRCSPMKGHSHVYWYRQLPEEGLKFMVYLQKENIIDESGMPKERFSAEFPKEGPSILRIQQVVRGDSAAYFCASSPPRGDRNTGELFFGEGSRLTVL.

The chain has TRBV28 and TRBJ1-1; D is ambiguous. Deletions cut 6 bases from V and 7 bases from J, with 9 bases between. This CDR3 contains 11 residues. The germline gives CDR1 MDHEN, CDR2 SYDVKM. DNA of the CDR3: TGTGCCAGCAGCTCACCCCTTGAAGCTTTCTTT. This codes for CASSSPLEAFF.

The chain combines TRBV2 with TRBJ2-3; 10 bases map to TRBD2. This CDR3 has 15 residues. V lost 4 bases and J lost 6; bases outside the gene matches: 7. Germline V gene lookup returns CDR1 SNHLY and CDR2 FYNNEI. CDR3 region: CASSVNSGRSDTQYF. Written as DNA, the CDR3 is TGTGCCAGCAGTGTTAATAGCGGGAGGTCGGATACGCAGTATTTT.

This chain uses TRBV6-4 with TRBJ2-6, with TRBD2 identical over 10 bases. The germline V gene has CDR1 MRHNA and CDR2 SNTAGT. CDR3 length: 16 residues. V was pared by 6 bases and J by 0 bases, with 2 bases of the junction left unmatched. As DNA, the CDR3 is TGTGCCAGCAGCACTAGCGGGGTCTCTGGGGCCAACGTCCTGACTTTC. This encodes CASSTSGVSGANVLTF.

The rearrangement uses TRBV6-1 and TRBJ2-7; 10 bases line up with TRBD1. V shed 1 base and J 0 bases; nucleotides not matched to a gene: 0. CDR3 length: 15 residues. Germline V CDR1 and CDR2: MNHNS, SASEGT. CDR3 DNA: TGTGCCAGCAGTGAAGGGACAGGGGGCTCCTACGAGCAGTACTTC. Translation: CASSEGTGGSYEQYF.

The V and J genes are TRBV30 and TRBJ2-3, with D uncertain. V was cut by 0 bases and J by 7 bases, with 8 bases left in between. Per the germline V gene, CDR1 is GTSNPN and CDR2 is SVGIG (reference sequence). The CDR3 loop spans 12 amino acids. The CDR3 sequence: CAWSVDAYTQYF. The CDR3 bases are TGTGCCTGGAGTGTAGACGCCTATACGCAGTATTTT.

This sequence joins TRBV2 and TRBJ2-3; 7 positions match TRBD1. CDR1 is SNHLY and CDR2 is FYNNEI in the germline V gene. The CDR3 is 14 amino acids. Trimming took 5 bases from V and 0 from J; bases not matched to a gene: 2. CDR3 coding DNA: TGTGCCAGCAGTAACAGGGGTAGCACAGATACGCAGTATTTT. Translated, it gives CASSNRGSTDTQYF.

The genes are TRBV10-3 and TRBJ1-1; the D is unclear. This CDR3 is built from 15 residues. Germline V gene data show CDR1 as ENHRY and CDR2 as SYGVKD. V was trimmed by 3 bases and J by 2 bases, leaving 13 bases between them. CDR3 sequence (DNA): TGTGCCATCAGTGAAAGGGTCAAACCAAACACTGAAGCTTTCTTT. Translated, it gives CAISERVKPNTEAFF.

This chain links TRBV5-4 with TRBJ2-1, with 9 positions matching TRBD1. The V gene's germline CDR1 is SGHNT and CDR2 YYREEE (reference sequence). Trimming removed 5 bases from V and 3 bases from J; junction bases left unmatched: 6. The CDR3 loop spans 15 amino acids. The CDR3 DNA sequence: TGTGCCAGCAGTTCACAGGGGGCCGACTACAATGAGCAGTTCTTC. It translates to CASSSQGADYNEQFF.

This sequence joins TRBV18 and TRBJ2-4; TRBD1 matches 9 bases. Germline V gene data show CDR1 as KGHSH and CDR2 as LQKENI. The length of the CDR3 is 19 residues. V shed 2 bases, J shed 1 base, and the junction held 12 bases outside the gene matches. In DNA, the CDR3 is TGTGCCAGCTCACCAATATTTACAGGGGGCGGAGGTGCCAAAAACATTCAGTACTTC. Its protein is CASSPIFTGGGGAKNIQYF.

The V and J genes are TRBV27 and TRBJ1-2, with 7 bases that match TRBD1. The junction had 12 bases not matched to a gene; V was cut back by 6 bases and J by 2 bases. Germline V CDR1 and CDR2: MNHEY, SMNVEV (reference sequence). The CDR3 consists of 16 residues. The CDR3 reads CASRQTGAIRNYGYTF. The CDR3 DNA reads TGTGCCAGCAGACAAACAGGGGCTATTAGAAACTATGGCTACACCTTC.

The CDR3 region is CASTGQGREKLFF. Written as DNA, the CDR3 is TGTGCCAGTACCGGACAAGGCCGGGAAAAACTGTTTTTT. The rearrangement links TRBV19 to TRBJ1-4, with a weak D call TRBD1 (5 bases). CDR1 LNHDA and CDR2 SQIVND come from the germline V gene (reference sequence). CDR3 length: 13 residues. The V end was cut by 7 bases, the J end by 8 bases, with 14 bases between.

This chain uses TRBV30 with TRBJ2-7; 7 nucleotides line up with TRBD1. Germline V gene lookup returns CDR1 GTSNPN and CDR2 SVGIG (reference sequence). J was trimmed by 4 bases and V by 0 bases; bases with no gene match: 6. This CDR3 region has 14 residues. The CDR3 here is CAWSVQGQRYEQYF. The CDR3, as DNA: TGTGCCTGGAGTGTACAGGGACAGAGATACGAGCAGTACTTC.

This chain joins TRBV5-1 and TRBJ1-1; D may be TRBD1 (6 bases). The V end lost 2 bases, the J end lost 0 bases, and 17 bases lay between the germline ends. CDR3 length: 17 residues. The germline V gene encodes CDR1 SGHRS and CDR2 YFSETQ. CDR3 sequence: CASSFAGGRNMNTEAFF. The CDR3 bases are TGCGCCAGCAGCTTTGCCGGGGGGCGTAATATGAACACTGAAGCTTTCTTT.

The V call is TRBV28, the J call TRBJ1-2; a possible D gene is TRBD1 (5 bases). Germline CDR1 reads MDHEN; CDR2 reads SYDVKM. The CDR3 is 15 residues long. V was trimmed by 6 bases and J by 4 bases, leaving 18 bases between them. The DNA for the CDR3 is TGTGCCAGCAGGCTGGGCCCCGGGGCATTCTATGGCTACACCTTC. Its protein is CASRLGPGAFYGYTF.

This clone was observed a few times. The gene calls are TRBV29-1 and TRBJ2-7, with D possibly being TRBD1 or TRBD2 (5 bases each). CDR1 and CDR2 from the germline V gene are SQVTM and ANQGSEA. There are 14 residues in the CDR3. V was clipped by 0 bases and J by 3 bases, with 12 bases between them. The CDR3 loop reads CSVEDASGSYEQYF. The CDR3, as DNA: TGCAGCGTTGAAGATGCCTCAGGGAGCTACGAGCAGTACTTC.

V gene TRBV19 combines with J gene TRBJ1-3, with TRBD1 as a possible D gene (6 bases). The CDR3 is made up of 16 amino acids. The germline V gene encodes CDR1 LNHDA and CDR2 SQIVND (reference sequence). V shed 0 bases and J shed 5 bases, with 14 bases lying between them. CDR3 sequence: CASSIDLQGGRNTIYF. The CDR3 DNA sequence: TGTGCCAGTAGTATAGATTTACAGGGTGGTCGAAACACCATATATTTT.

The table lists this clone with a count of one. This sequence joins TRBV7-2 and TRBJ1-2, with no clear D. The V end was cut by 5 bases, the J end by 8 bases, with 12 bases between. The CDR3 has 12 residues. Germline CDR1 and CDR2: SGHTA and FQGNSA. CDR3 bases: TGTGCCAGCAGCCCTATCTCGGGCGGCTACACCTTC. This gives the protein CASSPISGGYTF.

The rearrangement joins TRBV5-1 to TRBJ2-7; 7 bases are shared with TRBD1. The CDR3 sequence is 14 residues long. Trimming removed 5 bases from V and 1 base from J; junction bases left unmatched: 6. Germline V gene lookup returns CDR1 SGHRS and CDR2 YFSETQ. CDR3 sequence: CASSTGEGSYEQYF. The CDR3 nucleotides are TGCGCCAGCAGTACAGGGGAAGGGTCCTACGAGCAGTACTTC.

The chain uses TRBV11-3 and TRBJ2-5; 7 nucleotides match TRBD1. Germline loops: CDR1 SGHNT, CDR2 YENEEA. Germline trimming cut 5 bases from V and 5 bases from J; bases unmatched to any gene: 14. The CDR3 runs 16 residues. CDR3 nucleotide sequence: TGTGCCAGCAGCGGCCAACTGACAGGGTACGACGAGACCCAGTACTTC. The encoded protein is CASSGQLTGYDETQYF.

J is TRBJ1-2 and V is TRBV2; D call uncertain. Trimming pared 4 bases from V and 8 bases from J, leaving 14 bases between. The CDR3 sequence is 13 residues long. Per germline, CDR1 SNHLY and CDR2 FYNNEI. CDR3 amino acids: CASSGLVRGGYTF. For the CDR3, the DNA is TGTGCCAGCAGTGGTTTGGTTAGAGGCGGCTACACCTTC. Supplemented by reference TRBV2 and TRBJ1-2, the full variable domain reads EPEVTQTPSHQVTQMGQEVILRCVPISNHLYFYWYRQILGQKVEFLVSFYNNEISEKSEIFDDQFSVERPDGSNFTLKIRSTKLEDSAMYFCASSGLVRGGYTFGSGTRLTVV.

This rearrangement joins TRBV5-1 to TRBJ2-1, with 14 positions matching TRBD2. Germline V gene data show CDR1 as SGHRS and CDR2 as YFSETQ. After removal of 3 bases from V and 3 bases from J, the junction contained 17 bases not matched to a gene. CDR3 length: 21 residues. The CDR3 DNA is TGCGCCAGCAGCTCCTCCCGACTGAAGACTAGCGGGAGGGCCTTCTACAATGAGCAGTTCTTC. Translating it yields CASSSSRLKTSGRAFYNEQFF. Full variable domain (rest looked up from reference TRBV5-1 and TRBJ2-1): KAGVTQTPRYLIKTRGQQVTLSCSPISGHRSVSWYQQTPGQGLQFLFEYFSETQRNKGNFPGRFSGRQFSNSRSEMNVSTLELGDSALYLCASSSSRLKTSGRAFYNEQFFGPGTRLTVL.